Below, 25 T cell receptor beta chains from the same sample are listed, as sequenced in a study of OX40 agonist ivuxolimab in advanced cancers. Only in-frame clones appear in the TCRdb table, and some are missing; sequencing was by immunoSEQ multiplex PCR. The sample yields over 15,000 clones, 79% seen once. The starting material was CD4+ or CD8+ T cells sorted from blood, obtained in a trial of the OX40 agonist ivuxolimab. These receptors were taken from an adult with an advanced solid tumor such as melanoma, head and neck, liver or kidney cancer.

This clone was seen only a few times. The rearrangement joins TRBV4-2 to TRBJ1-2; D perhaps matches TRBD1 (5 bases). V lost 1 base and J 4 bases, leaving 10 bases between the germline ends. The CDR3 is 14 amino acids. CDR1 and CDR2 (germline): LGHNA, YNFKEQ. The CDR3 sequence is CASSQAGNPYGYTF. For the CDR3, the DNA is TGTGCCAGCAGCCAAGCAGGGAACCCCTATGGCTACACCTTC.

V is TRBV29-1 and J is TRBJ2-1; D is uncertain. Germline V gene lookup returns CDR1 SQVTM and CDR2 ANQGSEA. The CDR3 is 12 residues long. The germline V and J ends were trimmed by 7 bases and 6 bases, with 13 bases remaining between them. Here the CDR3 reads CSAEARSNEQFF. The DNA for the CDR3 is TGCAGCGCTGAGGCTAGAAGCAATGAGCAGTTCTTC.

This clone occurred a few times. The rearrangement links TRBV4-1 to TRBJ1-5; D uncertain. This CDR3 comprises 16 residues. Deletions cut 1 base from V and 0 bases from J, with 10 bases between. Germline V lookup: CDR1 MGHRA, CDR2 YSYEKL. CDR3 sequence: CASSQAQLYSNQPQHF. The CDR3 DNA follows: TGCGCCAGCAGCCAAGCTCAGCTCTATAGCAATCAGCCCCAGCATTTT.

Only one count was recorded for this clone. V gene TRBV7-9 combines with J gene TRBJ2-7, with D possibly TRBD2 on 6 matching bases. CDR1 is SEHNR and CDR2 is FQNEAQ in the germline V gene (reference sequence). Trimming pared 1 base from V and 1 base from J, leaving 14 bases between. The CDR3 sequence is 16 residues long. The CDR3, as DNA: TGTGCCAGCAGCTTAGTAGGGCTAGCGAAATCCTACGAGCAGTACTTC. Its protein product is CASSLVGLAKSYEQYF.

This clone was detected only a few times. This rearrangement joins TRBV25-1 to TRBJ1-1, with D hard to call. The germline gives CDR1 MGHDK, CDR2 SYGVNS. This CDR3 has 12 residues. The ends were cut back, 4 bases at V and 2 bases at J, with 5 bases in the middle. The CDR3 DNA reads as TGTGCCAGCAGTGCTCGTAACACTGAAGCTTTCTTT. This gives the protein CASSARNTEAFF. The entire variable domain, with the rest obtained from reference TRBV25-1 and TRBJ1-1, is as follows: EADIYQTPRYLVIGTGKKITLECSQTMGHDKMYWYQQDPGMELHLIHYSYGVNSTEKGDLSSESTVSRIRTEHFPLTLESARPSHTSQYLCASSARNTEAFFGQGTRLTVV.

This clone was counted between two and nine times. The chain joins TRBV6-1 to TRBJ2-7; unclear D gene. CDR1 is MNHNS and CDR2 is SASEGT in the germline V gene. CDR3 length: 11 residues. With 6 bases removed from V and 3 bases from J, the gap between germline ends came to 6 bases. CDR3 residues: CASRYSYEQYF. The DNA of the CDR3 is TGTGCCAGCAGGTACAGCTACGAGCAGTACTTC.

This rearrangement joins TRBV11-3 to TRBJ1-1; D uncertain. The germline V and J ends were trimmed by 1 base and 1 base, with 7 bases remaining between them. CDR1 SGHNT and CDR2 YENEEA come from the germline V gene. This CDR3 has 14 amino acids. The CDR3 nucleotides are TGTGCCAGCAGCTTAGGAGGAGCGAACACTGAAGCTTTCTTT. It specifies CASSLGGANTEAFF.

This clone came up once. The V gene is TRBV4-2, the J gene TRBJ2-7; the match to TRBD1 covers 9 bases. Germline assignment: CDR1 LGHNA and CDR2 YNFKEQ. CDR3 length equals 14 residues. V trimming: 3 bases; J trimming: 4 bases; junction bases outside the gene matches: 4. In nucleotides, the CDR3 is TGTGCCAGCAGCCAGGGGACAGGGAGATACGAGCAGTACTTC. Protein sequence: CASSQGTGRYEQYF.

This clone was picked up a small number of times. The chain is built from TRBV2 and TRBJ2-3; D unresolved. This CDR3 comprises 15 residues. Between the trimmed V and J ends, which lost 1 base and 4 bases, there was a span of 12 bases. In germline, CDR1 is SNHLY, CDR2 FYNNEI. The CDR3 sequence: CASSEGYHLPDTQYF. In nucleotides, the CDR3 is TGTGCCAGCAGTGAAGGTTATCACCTACCAGATACGCAGTATTTT.

The chain couples TRBV11-3 to TRBJ2-1; 12 positions agree with TRBD2. There are 17 residues in the CDR3. Germline V gene data show CDR1 as SGHNT and CDR2 as YENEEA. J gave up 0 bases and V 5 bases, and 5 bases lay outside the gene matches. CDR3 sequence reads: CASSPGLAGISYNEQFF. In nucleotides, the CDR3 is TGTGCCAGCAGCCCTGGACTAGCGGGGATCTCCTACAATGAGCAGTTCTTC.

The chain uses TRBV4-2 and TRBJ1-1; D gene ambiguous. Germline assignment: CDR1 LGHNA and CDR2 YNFKEQ. CDR3 size: 13 residues. V lost 1 base, J lost 2 bases, and 5 bases lay in between. The CDR3 here is CASSQVDNTEAFF. The DNA for the CDR3 is TGTGCCAGCAGCCAAGTTGACAACACTGAAGCTTTCTTT.

In this sample, this clone turned up once. The chain recombines TRBV5-4 with TRBJ2-7, with D maybe TRBD1 (5 bases). CDR3 length equals 12 residues. The ends were cut back, 3 bases at V and 4 bases at J, with 8 bases in the middle. CDR1 and CDR2 from the germline V gene are SGHNT and YYREEE (reference sequence). CDR3: CASSSDTYEQYF. The CDR3 coding sequence is TGTGCCAGCAGCTCGGACACATACGAGCAGTACTTC.

The rearrangement joins TRBV28 to TRBJ1-4, with TRBD1 matching 7 bases. The CDR3 spans 15 residues. V lost 5 bases and J lost 8; bases outside the gene matches: 11. CDR1 MDHEN and CDR2 SYDVKM come from the germline V gene. The CDR3 DNA sequence: TGTGCCAGCAGTAATGGCGAACAGGGGAACGAAAAACTGTTTTTT. Translation gives CASSNGEQGNEKLFF. Together with reference TRBV28 and TRBJ1-4, the CDR3 gives the full variable domain: DVKVTQSSRYLVKRTGEKVFLECVQDMDHENMFWYRQDPGLGLRLIYFSYDVKMKEKGDIPEGYSVSREKKERFSLILESASTNQTSMYLCASSNGEQGNEKLFFGSGTQLSVL.

The chain joins TRBV6-1 to TRBJ2-7, with D perhaps matching TRBD1 (6 bases). V was trimmed by 8 bases and J by 0 bases, leaving 11 bases between them. Germline CDR1 and CDR2: MNHNS and SASEGT. This CDR3 has 13 amino acids. The CDR3 protein is CASRPDSSYEQYF. In DNA form, the CDR3 reads TGTGCCAGCCGTCCGGACAGCTCCTACGAGCAGTACTTC.

The V call is TRBV29-1, the J call TRBJ1-1; 7 nucleotides match TRBD1. Germline trimming cut 4 bases from V and 1 base from J; bases unmatched to any gene: 9. There are 15 residues in the CDR3. CDR1 and CDR2 (germline): SQVTM, ANQGSEA. The DNA for the CDR3 is TGCAGCGTTGGTTTTCGGGACAGACCGAACACTGAAGCTTTCTTT. It encodes CSVGFRDRPNTEAFF.

The V and J genes are TRBV10-3 and TRBJ1-3; 8 bases agree with TRBD1. This CDR3 is 15 amino acids long. In germline, CDR1 is ENHRY, CDR2 SYGVKD. With 11 bases clipped from V and 0 bases from J, the junction kept 9 bases outside the gene matches. DNA of the CDR3: TGTGCCGCCAGGGGACAGGCCCTCTCTGGAAACACCATATATTTT. This encodes CAARGQALSGNTIYF.

The chain joins TRBV5-1 to TRBJ1-6; 8 nucleotides align to TRBD1. Germline CDR1 reads SGHRS; CDR2 reads YFSETQ. Trimming at V came to 1 base and at J to 9 bases, leaving 3 bases not matched to a gene. This CDR3 contains 14 residues. In nucleotides, the CDR3 is TGCGCCAGCAGCTTGAAGGGACAGGCTTCACCCCTCCACTTT. Translation: CASSLKGQASPLHF.

This clone was counted a single time. The J gene is TRBJ1-5, the V gene TRBV4-3; 7 nucleotides line up with TRBD1. V trimming: 6 bases; J trimming: 0 bases; junction bases outside the gene matches: 5. This CDR3 is 15 amino acids long. Germline assignment: CDR1 LGHNA and CDR2 YSLEER. The CDR3 DNA follows: TGCGCCAGCAGACCGGACAGGTATAGCAATCAGCCCCAGCATTTT. Amino acids: CASRPDRYSNQPQHF.

This sequence joins TRBV5-4 and TRBJ1-2; no definite D call. Germline V CDR1 and CDR2: SGHNT, YYREEE (reference sequence). V was trimmed by 4 bases and J by 6 bases, leaving 10 bases between them. The CDR3 extends over 12 amino acids. The CDR3 region has the DNA TGTGCCAGCAGCCCCAGGCAGGATGGCTACACCTTC. It codes for CASSPRQDGYTF.

J is TRBJ1-4 and V is TRBV30, with TRBD1 as a possible D gene (6 bases). The V gene's germline CDR1 is GTSNPN and CDR2 SVGIG (reference sequence). V was cut by 1 base and J by 0 bases, with 12 bases left in between. The CDR3 loop spans 16 amino acids. CDR3 nucleotides: TGTGCCTGGAGTGCCCAGGACAGTGCAACTAATGAAAAACTGTTTTTT. This sequence encodes CAWSAQDSATNEKLFF.

This clone was recorded once. The chain links TRBV11-2 to TRBJ1-2; maybe TRBD1 (6 bases). The length of the CDR3 is 15 residues. Germline V lookup: CDR1 SGHAT, CDR2 FQNNGV. V was pared by 4 bases and J by 5 bases, with 17 bases between. Written as DNA, the CDR3 is TGTGCCAGCAGCTCAAGCGCCGGACAGAAATATGGCTACACCTTC. Its protein product is CASSSSAGQKYGYTF.

The chain combines TRBV4-3 with TRBJ2-7, with a weak D call TRBD2 (7 bases). V lost 1 base to trimming and J lost 0 bases, with 16 bases between them. Germline V gene lookup returns CDR1 LGHNA and CDR2 YSLEER. The CDR3 consists of 17 residues. The CDR3 DNA is TGCGCCAGCAGCCAAGCCGCGGGGGCTACCACCTCCTACGAGCAGTACTTC. Amino acids: CASSQAAGATTSYEQYF.

The chain recombines TRBV14 with TRBJ2-7; 10 nucleotides line up with TRBD1. This CDR3 is 14 amino acids long. The germline CDR1 and CDR2 sequences are SGHDN and FVKESK. V was clipped by 3 bases and J by 2 bases; unmatched bases: 1. CDR3 protein: CASSHGQGAYEQYF. The CDR3 DNA sequence: TGTGCCAGCAGCCACGGACAGGGGGCCTACGAGCAGTACTTC.

The chain has TRBV12-5 and TRBJ1-5; 9 bases match TRBD1. The length of the CDR3 is 15 residues. CDR1 is LGHNT and CDR2 is FRNRAP in the germline V gene. V shed 9 bases and J 8 bases; nucleotides not matched to a gene: 14. CDR3 DNA sequence: TGTGCTAGCGCTCCGGGACAGGGCTTAAGGGAGCCCCAGCATTTT. The encoded protein is CASAPGQGLREPQHF. Together with reference TRBV12-5 and TRBJ1-5, the CDR3 gives the full variable domain: DARVTQTPRHKVTEMGQEVTMRCQPILGHNTVFWYRQTMMQGLELLAYFRNRAPLDDSGMPKDRFSAEMPDATLATLKIQPSEPRDSAVYFCASAPGQGLREPQHFGDGTRLSIL.

This sequence joins TRBV7-9 and TRBJ1-1; no reliable D call. V was clipped by 4 bases and J by 1 base, with 7 bases between them. This CDR3 is built from 13 residues. Looked up from germline, CDR1 is SEHNR and CDR2 is FQNEAQ (reference sequence). The CDR3 sequence is CASSWEGNTEAFF. As DNA, the CDR3 is TGTGCCAGCAGCTGGGAAGGGAACACTGAAGCTTTCTTT.